A single sample is the source of the 14 T cell receptor beta chains below, sequenced in a study of shared clonotypes between healthy human individuals. The data were produced by immunoSEQ multiplex PCR, yet TCRdb's version contains in-frame clones alone and is incomplete. Seen here are fewer than 1.8 million clones, 97% to 99% observed once, and the top ten hold about 0.34%. The sample consisted of naive CD4+ T cells sorted from blood. Regarding subset: CD45RA+ positively selected. Receptors were obtained from a man younger than 40 in good health.

V and J are TRBV9 and TRBJ2-3, with 14 bases lining up with TRBD2. The CDR3 length is 18 residues. V was clipped by 3 bases and J by 1 base; unmatched bases: 7. Germline values: CDR1 SGDLS, CDR2 YYNGEE. The CDR3 DNA reads as TGTGCCAGCAGCGCCTGGACTAGCGGGAGGATCGGCACAGATACGCAGTATTTT. Residues: CASSAWTSGRIGTDTQYF.

This rearrangement joins TRBV7-2 to TRBJ1-1, with D maybe TRBD1 (6 bases). The length of the CDR3 is 14 residues. Germline V gives CDR1 SGHTA, CDR2 FQGNSA. The V end lost 5 bases, the J end lost 6 bases, and 16 bases lay between the germline ends. DNA for the CDR3: TGTGCCAGCAGCCTAAGACAGGCCGTAGCTGAAGCTTTCTTT. Amino acid sequence: CASSLRQAVAEAFF.

The chain uses TRBV5-1 and TRBJ1-1; 9 bases are a match to TRBD1. Unmatched junction bases numbered 10, after V lost 5 bases and J lost 11 bases. CDR3 length equals 13 residues. From germline, CDR1 is SGHRS and CDR2 YFSETQ. The CDR3 here is CASRGQGKVVAFF. In DNA form, the CDR3 reads TGCGCCAGCAGGGGACAGGGAAAAGTCGTGGCTTTCTTT.

J is TRBJ1-4 and V is TRBV27; tentatively, D is TRBD1 (6 bases). The CDR3 totals 14 residues. Looked up from germline, CDR1 is MNHEY and CDR2 is SMNVEV (reference sequence). Trimming took 0 bases from V and 8 from J, leaving 10 bases between them. CDR3 residues: CASSLSGATEKLFF. For the CDR3, the DNA is TGTGCCAGCAGTTTATCGGGGGCGACGGAAAAACTGTTTTTT.

The sample holds one count of this clone. The chain combines TRBV21-1 with TRBJ2-7; the table assigns TRBD2, which was not confirmed against the DNA. TRBV21-1 is noted as a pseudogene. CDR3 length: 14 residues. The CDR3: CASGRDSPNYEQYF. CDR3 DNA sequence: TGTGCCAGCGGCAGGGACTCCCCCAACTACGAGCAGTACTTC.

This chain links TRBV18 with TRBJ2-3; the match to TRBD2 covers 13 bases. The CDR3 extends over 16 amino acids. The germline V gene encodes CDR1 KGHSH and CDR2 LQKENI. The V and J ends lost 5 bases and 0 bases, in that order; junction bases with no gene match: 2. In DNA, the CDR3 is TGTGCCAGCTCAGGACTAGCGGGAGCCAGCACAGATACGCAGTATTTT. The encoded protein is CASSGLAGASTDTQYF. The entire variable domain, with the rest obtained from reference TRBV18 and TRBJ2-3, is as follows: NAGVMQNPRHLVRRRGQEARLRCSPMKGHSHVYWYRQLPEEGLKFMVYLQKENIIDESGMPKERFSAEFPKEGPSILRIQQVVRGDSAAYFCASSGLAGASTDTQYFGPGTRLTVL.

The V gene is TRBV5-6, the J gene TRBJ2-7; D is unclear. CDR1 and CDR2 (germline): SGHDT, YYEEEE. CDR3 length: 15 amino acids. V lost 4 bases and J lost 2, with 16 bases in between. The CDR3 is CASSLDRRWAYEQYF. In DNA, the CDR3 is TGTGCCAGCAGCCTGGACCGTCGATGGGCCTACGAGCAGTACTTC.

Worth noting for this clone: Other DNA sequences within the sample encode an identical CDR3. This chain connects TRBV6-5 to TRBJ2-7; 9 positions match TRBD1. V trimming: 8 bases; J trimming: 7 bases; junction bases outside the gene matches: 3. The germline gives CDR1 MNHEY, CDR2 SVGAGI. This CDR3 comprises 11 residues. CDR3 amino acids: CASGQGSEQYF. Here the CDR3 DNA reads TGTGCCAGCGGACAGGGGAGTGAGCAGTACTTC.

The gene calls are TRBV7-2 and TRBJ1-4; the match to TRBD1 covers 11 bases. The V gene's germline CDR1 is SGHTA and CDR2 FQGNSA. This CDR3 has 15 amino acids. V gave up 4 bases and J gave up 8 bases; unmatched junction bases: 6. The CDR3 coding sequence is TGTGCCAGCAGCTCTAGGACAGGGGGCGGCGAAAAACTGTTTTTT. It specifies CASSSRTGGGEKLFF.

V usage is TRBV30 and J usage is TRBJ2-6, with D perhaps matching TRBD2 (5 bases). CDR1 is GTSNPN and CDR2 is SVGIG in the germline V gene (reference sequence). Between the trimmed V and J ends, which lost 7 bases and 2 bases, there was a span of 12 bases. This CDR3 has 14 residues. CDR3 sequence reads: CALRLAPGANVLTF. CDR3 nucleotides: TGTGCCTTAAGATTAGCGCCTGGGGCCAACGTCCTGACTTTC.

Note on this clone: One end of the junction does not line up with germline, which may come from a read error. The gene calls are TRBV29-1 and TRBJ2-1; D unclear. This CDR3 contains 12 residues. The germline CDR1 and CDR2 sequences are SQVTM and ANQGSEA. CDR3 in amino acids: CSVGPELRGHLF. In nucleotides, the CDR3 is TGCAGCGTTGGCCCGGAATTACGTGGCCACCTCTTC.

The V and J genes are TRBV28 and TRBJ2-1; D is unresolved. This CDR3 comprises 17 residues. Germline loops: CDR1 MDHEN, CDR2 SYDVKM. V was pared by 2 bases and J by 2 bases, with 16 bases between. CDR3 in amino acids: CASSLGLDRTTYNEQFF. The CDR3 nucleotides are TGTGCCAGCAGTTTAGGGCTTGACCGAACGACCTACAATGAGCAGTTCTTC.

This clone was detected only once. The CDR3 reads CASSYSTGGLETQYF. The CDR3 bases are TGTGCCAGCAGTTACTCAACCGGGGGCCTGGAGACCCAGTACTTC. The rearrangement links TRBV6-5 to TRBJ2-5; either TRBD1 or TRBD2 may fit D (6 bases each). V lost 0 bases and J lost 5, with 13 bases in between. The germline V gene encodes CDR1 MNHEY and CDR2 SVGAGI. This CDR3 is 15 amino acids long.

The genes are TRBV27 and TRBJ2-7; TRBD2 agrees at 11 bases. The CDR3 has 15 residues. V lost 2 bases and J lost 3; bases outside the gene matches: 3. CDR1 MNHEY and CDR2 SMNVEV come from the germline V gene (reference sequence). The CDR3 nucleotides are TGTGCCAGCAGTTTAGCCGGGACTAGCGGCTACGAGCAGTACTTC. Protein product: CASSLAGTSGYEQYF.